This T cell receptor (beta chain) came from a study of Ad26.COV2.S vaccination and SARS-CoV-2 variants. Study-wide background: Donor participated within the Ad26.COV2.S arm of the COV1001 trial. Once or twice, 56 days apart, Ad26.COV2.S was delivered intramuscularly.

J gave up 10 bases and V 4 bases, and 9 bases lay outside the gene matches. The CDR3 length is 14 residues. Germline loops: CDR1 PRHDT, CDR2 FYEKMQ (reference sequence). Study results and limitations: Recipients of vaccine and of placebo showed similar breadth of their non-spike TCR repertoires. Marked by substantial breadth, spike-specific CD8+ and CD4+ T cell responses were reportedly seen after vaccination.

Treatment meaning: around 19 received Ad26.COV2.S at low or high dose, single or two shots; about 5 received placebo; per-sample allocation not given. The investigators took samples on day 63 after the first vaccine or placebo injection. This clone was recorded once. Its target is unknown. Produced via immunoSEQ multiplex PCR; TCRdb's table is partial and in-frame only. The sample shows nearly 400,000 clones, about 89% of them seen only once. The sequence was obtained from a person aged 18-65 years who received the Ad26.COV2.S COVID-19 vaccine or a placebo. The chain couples TRBV13 to TRBJ2-1; 8 nucleotides agree with TRBD2. This specimen consisted of peripheral blood, obtained in a trial of Ad26.COV2.S vaccine versus placebo. The CDR3 DNA reads as TGTGCCAGCAGCTCGTCGGGAGGGGGGGACGAGCAGTTCTTC. This translates into CASSSSGGGDEQFF.